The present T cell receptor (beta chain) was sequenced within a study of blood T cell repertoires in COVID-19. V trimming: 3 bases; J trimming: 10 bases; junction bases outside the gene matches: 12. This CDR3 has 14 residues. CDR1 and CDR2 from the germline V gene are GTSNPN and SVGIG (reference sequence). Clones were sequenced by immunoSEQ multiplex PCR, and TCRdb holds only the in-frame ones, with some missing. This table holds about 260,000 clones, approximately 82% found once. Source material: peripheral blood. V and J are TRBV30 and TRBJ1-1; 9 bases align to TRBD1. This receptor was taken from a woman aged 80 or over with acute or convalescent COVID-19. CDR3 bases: TGTGCCTGGAGCCGAGACAGGGGGGTACTCCGAGCTTTCTTT. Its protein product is CAWSRDRGVLRAFF.